This T cell receptor beta chain was sequenced during a study of Graves' ophthalmopathy and Graves' hyperthyroidism. General study findings and limits: Most clonotypes expanded in thyroid above 0.001 frequency were present in blood too.

This clonotype was counted at least ten times. Its antigen remains unknown. Having ophthalmopathy, the donors showed moderate-to-severe activity, CAS ≥3 and NOSPECS ≥4, with disease lasting under 3 months. None of the included patients had other autoimmune diseases, uncontrolled infections, pregnancy or lactation, as these led to exclusion. Physicians reached a diagnosis by relying on clinical symptoms, serum thyroxine, TRAb, thyroid ultrasound and orbital computed tomography. The length of the CDR3 is 14 residues. Deletions cut 5 bases from V and 5 bases from J, with 15 bases between. Per germline, CDR1 SEHNR and CDR2 FQNEAQ (reference sequence). RNA transcripts served as template for amplifying TCR beta CDR3 sequences. First-round RT-PCR used HTBI primers; second-round multiplex PCR followed. TCRdb itself ran the multiplex PCR reads through MiXCR, one entry per CDR3 protein. The top ten hold about 9.1% of the sample, which has 210,000 or so distinct CDR3 sequences, around 28% seen once.

V and J are TRBV7-9 and TRBJ2-5; D may be TRBD2 (6 bases). This receptor was obtained from a man aged 50 to 60 with Graves' ophthalmopathy. Source material: peripheral blood. The CDR3 loop is CASSGGLRRETQYF. The CDR3 DNA follows: TGTGCCAGCAGCGGGGGACTCCGCCGCGAGACCCAGTACTTC.